These 11 T cell receptor beta chains came from one sample sequenced in a study of cytomegalovirus exposure and HLA in healthy donors. The PCR ran on 60 Vbeta and 13 Jbeta primers. Profiled with immunoSEQ multiplex PCR; TCRdb holds only in-frame clones, not every one. The sample totals approximately 140,000 clones. Sequences were obtained from PBMCs. These receptors were taken from a woman in her forties in good health and CMV-seronegative.

This chain uses TRBV7-2 with TRBJ1-3, with TRBD1 matching over 8 bases. CDR1 and CDR2 from the germline V gene are SGHTA and FQGNSA. With V trimmed by 5 bases and J by 2 bases, 5 bases remained unmatched. This CDR3 comprises 15 residues. The CDR3 reads CASSPRTGTGNTIYF. The CDR3 nucleotides read TGTGCCAGCAGCCCCCGGACAGGGACTGGAAACACCATATATTTT.

V usage is TRBV7-9 and J usage is TRBJ2-2; TRBD1 matches at 7 bases. This CDR3 contains 16 residues. CDR1 and CDR2 (germline): SEHNR, FQNEAQ (reference sequence). V lost 6 bases, J lost 3 bases, and 10 bases stayed unmatched. In DNA form, the CDR3 reads TGTGCCAGCAGGTCAATCGACAGGGCGGACACCGGGGAGCTGTTTTTT. It yields the protein CASRSIDRADTGELFF. The full variable domain, in which reference TRBV7-9 and TRBJ2-2 provide the parts outside the CDR3, is DTGVSQNPRHKITKRGQNVTFRCDPISEHNRLYWYRQTLGQGPEFLTYFQNEAQLEKSRLLSDRFSAERPKGSFSTLEIQRTEQGDSAMYLCASRSIDRADTGELFFGEGSRLTVL.

The chain couples TRBV6-4 to TRBJ2-1; TRBD1 might be the D (6 bases). V was cut by 5 bases and J by 9 bases, with 14 bases left in between. Germline lookup yields CDR1 MRHNA and CDR2 SNTAGT. This CDR3 is built from 13 residues. CDR3 nucleotide sequence: TGTGCCAGCAGTTCGGAGAGAGGGGGTGAGCAGTTCTTC. This gives the protein CASSSERGGEQFF.

The chain links TRBV7-9 to TRBJ2-1, with D maybe TRBD2 (5 bases). The CDR3 is 16 amino acids. Trimming pared 4 bases from V and 0 bases from J, leaving 13 bases between. Germline values: CDR1 SEHNR, CDR2 FQNEAQ (reference sequence). DNA of the CDR3: TGTGCCAGCAGCTGGGAAGAGGACTCCTCCTACAATGAGCAGTTCTTC. Translation: CASSWEEDSSYNEQFF. The full variable domain, its missing parts supplied by reference TRBV7-9 and TRBJ2-1, is DTGVSQNPRHKITKRGQNVTFRCDPISEHNRLYWYRQTLGQGPEFLTYFQNEAQLEKSRLLSDRFSAERPKGSFSTLEIQRTEQGDSAMYLCASSWEEDSSYNEQFFGPGTRLTVL.

Concerning this clone: This specimen includes other DNA sequences encoding the same CDR3. The chain carries TRBV6-5 and TRBJ2-1; TRBD2 agrees at 15 bases. The V and J ends lost 6 bases and 14 bases, in that order; junction bases with no gene match: 8. The CDR3 is made up of 14 amino acids. CDR1 and CDR2 from the germline V gene are MNHEY and SVGAGI. CDR3 residues: CASREGLAGGKEFF. For the CDR3, the DNA is TGTGCCAGCAGAGAAGGACTAGCGGGGGGGAAAGAGTTCTTC.

V gene TRBV6-1 combines with J gene TRBJ2-4, with 10 bases that match TRBD1. CDR1 is MNHNS, CDR2 SASEGT, per germline. The V gene end was trimmed by 4 bases and the J gene end by 7 bases; junction bases not matched to a gene: 10. CDR3 length: 16 residues. CDR3 nucleotides: TGTGCCAGCAGTGCCTTCTCCCGGGACAGGGGCAACATTCAGTACTTC. Residues: CASSAFSRDRGNIQYF.

Details on this clone: The identical CDR3 is also encoded by other nucleotide sequences in the sample. The J gene is TRBJ1-2, the V gene TRBV4-3, with a possible D match to TRBD1 (5 bases). Germline V gives CDR1 LGHNA, CDR2 YSLEER. The CDR3 extends over 16 amino acids. V was shortened by 3 bases and J by 8 bases, with 22 bases between the two germline ends. The chain's CDR3 is CASSQGRGGYPGGYTF. Here the CDR3 DNA reads TGCGCCAGCAGCCAGGGAAGGGGAGGCTATCCCGGCGGCTACACCTTC.

V gene TRBV7-9 combines with J gene TRBJ2-3, with 9 positions matching TRBD2. V gave up 7 bases and J gave up 3 bases; unmatched junction bases: 5. The germline V gene encodes CDR1 SEHNR and CDR2 FQNEAQ (reference sequence). The CDR3 length is 14 residues. The CDR3 is CASKGSGGTDTQYF. In DNA form, the CDR3 reads TGTGCCAGCAAAGGTAGCGGGGGAACAGATACGCAGTATTTT.

V usage is TRBV15 and J usage is TRBJ1-1; D remains unclear. The V and J ends lost 0 bases and 4 bases respectively, with 12 bases between them. The CDR3 is 15 residues long. Germline loops: CDR1 LNHNV, CDR2 YYDKDF (reference sequence). The CDR3, as DNA: TGTGCCACCAGCAGAGAAAAGATGACTTTCACTGAAGCTTTCTTT. Its protein product is CATSREKMTFTEAFF.

The CDR3 DNA follows: TGTGCCAGCAGTGAACAGTCTAATCAGCCCCAGCATTTT. Protein: CASSEQSNQPQHF. This rearrangement joins TRBV6-4 to TRBJ1-5, with D uncertain. This CDR3 comprises 13 residues. Germline V gene sequence: CDR1 MRHNA, CDR2 SNTAGT. The ends were cut back, 3 bases at V and 4 bases at J, with 7 bases in the middle.

The chain is built from TRBV6-1 and TRBJ2-5; D unclear. From germline, CDR1 is MNHNS and CDR2 SASEGT. Trimming shortened V by 2 bases and J by 2 bases, and 9 bases separated the two germline ends. There are 14 residues in the CDR3. The CDR3 sequence: CASSEQVSQETQYF. The CDR3 DNA reads as TGTGCCAGCAGTGAACAGGTATCTCAAGAGACCCAGTACTTC.